The 18 T cell receptor beta chains in this list originate from one sample, sequenced in a study of blood T cell repertoires in COVID-19. TCRdb's table, derived via immunoSEQ multiplex PCR, lists solely in-frame clones and lacks some. This sample carries 59,000 or so clones, about 81% of them seen once, and the ten largest clones take 10% to 15%. Sequencing used peripheral blood. The receptors were sampled from a human donor in a cohort sampled during active COVID-19.

This chain joins TRBV6-6 and TRBJ1-1; 8 bases match TRBD1. After removal of 6 bases from V and 6 bases from J, the junction contained 12 bases not matched to a gene. CDR1 is MNHNY, CDR2 SVGAGI, per germline (reference sequence). The CDR3 contains 15 residues. In nucleotides, the CDR3 is TGTGCCAGCAGCTCCAATCAGGGGGCCCACCCTGAAGCTTTCTTT. This sequence encodes CASSSNQGAHPEAFF.

The chain employs TRBV4-1 and TRBJ2-7; 7 bases agree with TRBD1. The ends lost 0 bases at V and 8 bases at J; junction bases unmatched: 7. The CDR3 is made up of 14 amino acids. Germline V gene lookup returns CDR1 MGHRA and CDR2 YSYEKL. The CDR3 DNA sequence: TGCGCCAGCAGCCAAGAGACAGGGATTTACCAGCAGTACGTC. This codes for CASSQETGIYQQYV.

The chain couples TRBV25-1 to TRBJ1-2; D remains unclear. The CDR3 is made up of 13 amino acids. Between the trimmed V and J ends, which lost 4 bases and 7 bases, there was a span of 13 bases. Germline V lookup: CDR1 MGHDK, CDR2 SYGVNS. The CDR3 coding sequence is TGTGCCAGCAGTGGGAACAGCTTGGTTGGCTACACCTTC. This translates into CASSGNSLVGYTF.

The chain joins TRBV28 to TRBJ2-2; D is uncertain. Germline CDR1 MDHEN, CDR2 SYDVKM. The CDR3 spans 13 residues. Trimming took 3 bases from V and 1 from J, leaving 3 bases between them. As DNA, the CDR3 is TGTGCCAGCAGTTTCCTGAACACCGGGGAGCTGTTTTTT. Encoded protein: CASSFLNTGELFF.

The rearrangement joins TRBV6-1 to TRBJ1-2, with TRBD1 as a possible D gene (5 bases). In germline, CDR1 is MNHNS, CDR2 SASEGT. The CDR3 runs 14 residues. The V and J ends lost 2 bases and 8 bases respectively, with 15 bases between them. CDR3 nucleotides: TGTGCCAGCAGTGAAAACTCGGGGGTCGAGGGCTACACCTTC. It yields the protein CASSENSGVEGYTF.

The chain recombines TRBV14 with TRBJ1-2, with D maybe TRBD1 (5 bases). Trimming took 3 bases from V and 8 from J, leaving 7 bases between them. Looked up from germline, CDR1 is SGHDN and CDR2 is FVKESK. The CDR3 contains 11 residues. In nucleotides, the CDR3 is TGTGCCAGCAGCCAGGGGGGGGGCTACACCTTC. This codes for CASSQGGGYTF.

The CDR3 region has the DNA TGTGCCAGCAGGTTACAGGGGATGTACGGCTACACCTTC. This translates into CASRLQGMYGYTF. The chain couples TRBV6-5 to TRBJ1-2, with TRBD1 identical over 7 bases. V gave up 6 bases and J gave up 8 bases; unmatched junction bases: 9. The CDR3 contains 13 residues. Germline CDR1 is MNHEY and CDR2 is SVGAGI.

J is TRBJ1-1 and V is TRBV18; weak D call: TRBD1 (6 bases). Germline V CDR1 and CDR2: KGHSH, LQKENI. Trimming stripped 1 base from V and 4 bases from J, with 13 bases between. The CDR3 is 15 residues long. CDR3 coding DNA: TGTGCCAGCTCACCACTGACAGGCCAAAGCACTGAAGCTTTCTTT. This gives the protein CASSPLTGQSTEAFF. Using reference TRBV18 and TRBJ1-1 for the parts outside the CDR3, the full variable domain is NAGVMQNPRHLVRRRGQEARLRCSPMKGHSHVYWYRQLPEEGLKFMVYLQKENIIDESGMPKERFSAEFPKEGPSILRIQQVVRGDSAAYFCASSPLTGQSTEAFFGQGTRLTVV.

Of note for this clone: This sample also contains other DNA sequences that code for the same CDR3. J is TRBJ1-2 and V is TRBV27; TRBD1 is a possible D gene (5 bases). Germline CDR1 and CDR2: MNHEY and SMNVEV (reference sequence). The CDR3 loop spans 14 amino acids. The V gene lost 0 bases and the J gene lost 7 bases, with 12 bases spanning the gap. The CDR3 loop is CASSLSRGQRGYTF. Here the CDR3 DNA reads TGTGCCAGCAGTTTATCGCGGGGCCAGCGTGGCTACACCTTC.

This clone has only one observation. The V gene is TRBV5-1, the J gene TRBJ1-3, with 7 bases matching TRBD1. After removal of 3 bases from V and 0 bases from J, the junction contained 15 bases not matched to a gene. The CDR3 is made up of 19 amino acids. Germline CDR1 and CDR2: SGHRS and YFSETQ. The CDR3 coding sequence is TGCGCCAGCAGCTCATCACTCCTGGACAGGAAGAGCTCTGGAAACACCATATATTTT. It yields the protein CASSSSLLDRKSSGNTIYF.

The chain has TRBV19 and TRBJ1-6; 9 nucleotides align to TRBD1. With V trimmed by 7 bases and J by 9 bases, 13 bases remained unmatched. This CDR3 has 16 residues. Germline lookup yields CDR1 LNHDA and CDR2 SQIVND (reference sequence). The CDR3 spells CASNGGSGQGGSPLHF. The DNA for the CDR3 is TGTGCCAGTAACGGAGGGTCGGGACAGGGAGGTTCACCCCTCCACTTT. The entire variable domain, with the rest obtained from reference TRBV19 and TRBJ1-6, is as follows: DGGITQSPKYLFRKEGQNVTLSCEQNLNHDAMYWYRQDPGQGLRLIYYSQIVNDFQKGDIAEGYSVSREKKESFPLTVTSAQKNPTAFYLCASNGGSGQGGSPLHFGNGTRLTVT.

The V call is TRBV2, the J call TRBJ2-5, with 9 bases that match TRBD1. J lost 4 bases, V lost 9 bases, and 6 bases had no gene match. CDR3 length: 13 amino acids. The germline V gene has CDR1 SNHLY and CDR2 FYNNEI. CDR3: CARGQGQRETQYF. CDR3 DNA: TGTGCCAGGGGACAGGGCCAGAGAGAGACCCAGTACTTC.

The chain recombines TRBV7-2 with TRBJ1-5; weak D call: TRBD1 (5 bases). The CDR3 runs 17 residues. V lost 2 bases, J lost 4 bases, and 18 bases lay in between. Germline V CDR1 and CDR2: SGHTA, FQGNSA. The CDR3: CASSLLRGGGGNQPQHF. CDR3 DNA sequence: TGTGCCAGCAGCTTATTGAGGGGTGGTGGGGGGAATCAGCCCCAGCATTTT.

The chain links TRBV19 to TRBJ2-1, with 7 bases fitting TRBD1. Unmatched junction bases numbered 14, after V lost 1 base and J lost 8 bases. The CDR3 runs 17 residues. CDR1 is LNHDA and CDR2 is SQIVND in the germline V gene (reference sequence). For the CDR3, the DNA is TGTGCCAGTAGTATAGTGAGGGGGCCCTGGGGTGGGGATGAGCAGTTCTTC. Amino acid sequence: CASSIVRGPWGGDEQFF.

This clone was counted at least ten times. J is TRBJ2-2 and V is TRBV2; TRBD1 matches 7 bases. The CDR3 extends over 14 amino acids. Germline values: CDR1 SNHLY, CDR2 FYNNEI. After removal of 6 bases from V and 6 bases from J, the junction contained 7 bases not matched to a gene. Here the CDR3 DNA reads TGTGCCAGCAGGAGACAGGGAGACTCCGGGGAGCTGTTTTTT. Protein sequence: CASRRQGDSGELFF. Supplemented by reference TRBV2 and TRBJ2-2, the full variable domain reads EPEVTQTPSHQVTQMGQEVILRCVPISNHLYFYWYRQILGQKVEFLVSFYNNEISEKSEIFDDQFSVERPDGSNFTLKIRSTKLEDSAMYFCASRRQGDSGELFFGEGSRLTVL.

The rearrangement joins TRBV27 to TRBJ1-1; 8 bases are a match to TRBD1. Trimming at V came to 2 bases and at J to 6 bases, leaving 5 bases not matched to a gene. Germline lookup yields CDR1 MNHEY and CDR2 SMNVEV (reference sequence). This CDR3 has 14 amino acids. In DNA, the CDR3 is TGTGCCAGCAGTTTACAGGGGGCTGCGGCTGAAGCTTTCTTT. Protein sequence: CASSLQGAAAEAFF.

V gene TRBV30 combines with J gene TRBJ2-1; no clear D. Germline-derived CDR1 and CDR2 are GTSNPN and SVGIG (reference sequence). V lost 4 bases and J 7 bases, leaving 20 bases between the germline ends. This CDR3 is 15 amino acids long. For the CDR3, the DNA is TGTGCCTGGATGGTATACACCGACACCCTAAATGAGCAGTTCTTC. This codes for CAWMVYTDTLNEQFF.

Within the sample, this clone is medium-sized. The gene calls are TRBV6-1 and TRBJ2-5, with 9 bases identical to TRBD2. V lost 4 bases, J lost 4 bases, and 16 bases stayed unmatched. The CDR3 extends over 18 amino acids. CDR1 MNHNS and CDR2 SASEGT come from the germline V gene. As DNA, the CDR3 is TGTGCCAGCAGTGGGGTTGTCGCGGGACTAGCAGGGGGAGAGACCCAGTACTTC. Encoded protein: CASSGVVAGLAGGETQYF.